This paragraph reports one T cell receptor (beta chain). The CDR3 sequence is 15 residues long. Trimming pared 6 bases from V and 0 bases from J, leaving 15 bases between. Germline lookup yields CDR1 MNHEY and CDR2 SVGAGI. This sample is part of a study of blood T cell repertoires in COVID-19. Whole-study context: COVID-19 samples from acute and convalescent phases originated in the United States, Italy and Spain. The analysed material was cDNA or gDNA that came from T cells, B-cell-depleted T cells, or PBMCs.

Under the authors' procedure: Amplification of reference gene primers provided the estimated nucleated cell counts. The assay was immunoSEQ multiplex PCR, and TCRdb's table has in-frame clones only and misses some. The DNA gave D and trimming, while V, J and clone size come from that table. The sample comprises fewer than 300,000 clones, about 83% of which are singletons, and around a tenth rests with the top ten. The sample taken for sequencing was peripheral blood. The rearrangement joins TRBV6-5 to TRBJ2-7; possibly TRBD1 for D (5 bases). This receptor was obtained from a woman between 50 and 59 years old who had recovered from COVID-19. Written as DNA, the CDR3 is TGTGCCAGCAGAACCGACAGCCTTCTCTCCTACGAGCAGTACTTC. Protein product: CASRTDSLLSYEQYF.